The next 25 T cell receptor beta chains were all read from a single sample in a study of tumor and adjacent non-tumor tissue in lung cancer. Three rounds of nested PCR, following a modified ARM-PCR protocol, produced the TCRbeta library. TCRdb processed the multiplex PCR reads anew with MiXCR; each CDR3 protein has one entry. The sample records about 200,000 distinct CDR3 sequences, less than 80% being singletons. The template was RNA from unsorted bulk tissue. Sequencing was carried out using lung tumor tissue. The receptors derive from a man aged 60 to 75 with non-small cell lung cancer.

Details on this clonotype: The germline gene is not matched at one end of the junction; a read error may be the cause. This chain joins TRBV12-3 or TRBV12-4 and TRBJ1-2; D ambiguous. CDR3 length equals 14 residues. The CDR3 region has the DNA TGTGCCAGCAGTTTGCTTCGGGGAGGGTATGGCTACGCCTTC. It codes for CASSLLRGGYGYAF.

The genes are TRBV10-1 and TRBJ1-2; 10 bases agree with TRBD1. J gave up 7 bases and V 6 bases, and 5 bases lay outside the gene matches. Germline V gene data show CDR1 as WNHNN and CDR2 as SYGVQD (reference sequence). CDR3 length: 13 residues. The CDR3 coding sequence is TGCGCCAGCAGCGACGGACAGGGGGTTGGCTACACCTTC. This codes for CASSDGQGVGYTF.

The CDR3 coding sequence is TGTGCCAGCAGTTCCCAGGGGGCCGGCACCTACGAGCAGTACTTC. Translation: CASSSQGAGTYEQYF. V usage is TRBV6-6 and J usage is TRBJ2-7; 8 bases map to TRBD1. The V gene's germline CDR1 is MNHNY and CDR2 SVGAGI (reference sequence). This CDR3 region has 15 residues. The junction had 7 bases not matched to a gene; V was cut back by 4 bases and J by 2 bases.

Concerning this clonotype: A read error may be the cause here, since a much bigger clone is one base away. The V gene is TRBV12-3 or TRBV12-4, the J gene TRBJ2-6; no definite D call. This CDR3 has 14 amino acids. The CDR3 nucleotides read TGTGCCAGCAGCCACAGCTCTGGGGTCAACGTCCTGACTTTC. This codes for CASSHSSGVNVLTF.

Remarks on this clonotype: A junction boundary mismatches the germline segment, possibly from a read error. J is TRBJ1-1 and V is TRBV5-5, with D possibly TRBD1 on 5 matching bases. CDR3 length: 16 amino acids. Germline lookup yields CDR1 SGHKS and CDR2 YYEKEE (reference sequence). The CDR3 is CTSSPRRGVNITEAFF. In DNA, the CDR3 is TGTACCAGCAGCCCTCGACGGGGGGTTAATATCACTGAAGCTTTCTTT.

About this clonotype itself: A read error may be the cause here, since a much bigger clone is one base away. The chain employs TRBV4-1 and TRBJ1-2; TRBD1 matches at 7 bases. Per germline, CDR1 MGHRA and CDR2 YSYEKL. V gave up 7 bases and J gave up 0 bases; unmatched junction bases: 11. CDR3 size: 16 residues. The CDR3 is CASIHTGTETNYGYTF. Here the CDR3 DNA reads TGCGCCAGCATCCATACCGGGACAGAGACTAACTATGGCTACACCTTC.

The chain is built from TRBV5-1 and TRBJ2-2; no clear D gene. Trimming took off 2 bases at V and 3 bases at J, with 11 bases between the two ends. Germline V gives CDR1 SGHRS, CDR2 YFSETQ. The CDR3 runs to 15 residues. CDR3 coding DNA: TGCGCCAGCAGCTTCTCCGCAGACCACACCGGGGAGCTGTTTTTT. Protein: CASSFSADHTGELFF.

The V and J genes are TRBV20-1 and TRBJ2-6; TRBD1 agrees at 8 bases. After removal of 8 bases from V and 2 bases from J, the junction contained 5 bases not matched to a gene. This CDR3 is built from 14 residues. Germline V gene sequence: CDR1 DFQATT, CDR2 SNEGSKA (reference sequence). CDR3 in DNA: TGCAGTCCTCAGACAGGGGCTGGGGCCAACGTCCTGACTTTC. Its translation is CSPQTGAGANVLTF.

About this clonotype itself: At one end, the junction sequence differs from germline, possibly due to a read error. The J gene is TRBJ2-6, the V gene TRBV4-1; 8 nucleotides agree with TRBD1. Germline-derived CDR1 and CDR2 are MGHRA and YSYEKL. The CDR3 runs 18 residues. In DNA form, the CDR3 reads TGTGCCAGCGGCCAACTGGGACAGGAACACTCTGGGGCCAACGTCCTGACTTTC. Residues: CASGQLGQEHSGANVLTF.

Of note for this clonotype: An end of the junction differs from the germline gene, which may be a read error. The CDR3 nucleotides read TGCAGTGCTAGAGATTATCGAGAAGGCTACAGTGAGCAGTTCTTC. Its protein is CSARDYREGYSEQFF. The chain combines TRBV20-1 with TRBJ2-1, with unresolved D. In germline, CDR1 is DFQATT, CDR2 SNEGSKA (reference sequence). CDR3 size: 15 residues.

As concerns this clonotype: An end of the junction differs from the germline gene, which may be a read error. The rearrangement uses TRBV24-1 and TRBJ2-1, with D possibly matching TRBD2 (6 bases). The CDR3 loop spans 13 amino acids. CDR1 and CDR2 (germline): KGHDR, SFDVKD. The DNA of the CDR3 is TGTGCCGCCAGTGATAGGACGGGACTTGAGCAGTTATTC. Translated, it gives CAASDRTGLEQLF.

As to this clonotype: A junction end diverges from the germline sequence, so it may reflect a read error. This sequence joins TRBV12-3 or TRBV12-4 and TRBJ1-1, with a possible D match to TRBD1 (5 bases). This CDR3 contains 15 residues. The CDR3 region is CASNRAGTWNTEAFF. DNA for the CDR3: TGTGCCAGCAATCGCGCCGGGACTTGGAACACTGAGGCTTTCTTT.

About this clonotype: It may be a read error: a sequence one base away is much more abundant. V usage is TRBV20-1 and J usage is TRBJ2-3; TRBD1 agrees at 8 bases. Germline loops: CDR1 DFQATT, CDR2 SNEGSKA (reference sequence). The CDR3 covers 15 residues. CDR3 region: CSARGQEILTVTQYF. CDR3 DNA sequence: TGCAGTGCTAGGGGACAGGAGATACTCACAGTTACGCAGTATTTT.

A note on this clonotype: A much larger clone lies a single base off, so this may be a read error. The chain couples TRBV29-1 to TRBJ2-3; possible D gene TRBD2, 6 bases. Trimming stripped 5 bases from V and 5 bases from J, with 23 bases between. The CDR3 has 16 amino acids. Germline lookup yields CDR1 SQVTM and CDR2 ANQGSEA. CDR3 nucleotides: TGCAGCGTTCTGAGACTAGAGGGGTCCGCGGGAGATACGCAGTATTTT. Amino acid sequence: CSVLRLEGSAGDTQYF.

Concerning this clonotype: A read error may produce the germline difference seen at one junction end. This chain uses TRBV20-1 with TRBJ2-2; 10 nucleotides agree with TRBD2. The CDR3 runs to 15 residues. Per the germline V gene, CDR1 is DFQATT and CDR2 is SNEGSKA (reference sequence). CDR3 nucleotide sequence: TGCAGTGCTGGATTGGCTAGCGGGAGTGCCGGGGAACTGTTTTTT. Encoded protein: CSAGLASGSAGELFF.

This clonotype was detected only once. At one of its ends the junction is not consistent with the germline gene, which may arise from a read error. V gene TRBV6-5 combines with J gene TRBJ2-7; no definite D call. The CDR3 covers 12 residues. Germline-derived CDR1 and CDR2 are MNHEY and SVGAGI. CDR3 DNA: TGTGCCAGCCAGGAAGGCTCCTACGTGCAGTACTTC. Translation: CASQEGSYVQYF.

In the case of this clonotype: Likely a read error: the CDR3 ends without its conserved phenylalanine or tryptophan. The rearrangement uses TRBV11-3 and TRBJ1-1; TRBD1 is a possible D gene (5 bases). Looked up from germline, CDR1 is SGHNT and CDR2 is YENEEA. The CDR3 runs 14 residues. In nucleotides, the CDR3 is TGTACCAGCAGCTCCGAGGGGAGGTGGTCTGAAGCTTTCATT. It translates to CTSSSEGRWSEAFI.

V gene TRBV7-9 combines with J gene TRBJ1-5; no clear D gene. This CDR3 has 12 amino acids. Trimming removed 5 bases from V and 3 bases from J, with 5 bases in between. In germline, CDR1 is SEHNR, CDR2 FQNEAQ (reference sequence). This CDR3 is CASSVINQPQHF. In DNA, the CDR3 is TGTGCCAGCAGCGTTATCAATCAGCCCCAGCATTTT.

The J gene is TRBJ1-2, the V gene TRBV7-9; D gene uncertain. V was trimmed by 2 bases and J by 3 bases, leaving 10 bases between them. Germline lookup yields CDR1 SEHNR and CDR2 FQNEAQ (reference sequence). The CDR3 length is 14 residues. The CDR3 is CASSLIQPYYGYTF. CDR3 coding DNA: TGTGCCAGCAGCTTAATCCAGCCCTACTATGGCTACACCTTC.

The gene calls are TRBV19 and TRBJ2-1; D remains unclear. The CDR3 covers 14 residues. CDR1 is LNHDA, CDR2 SQIVND, per germline (reference sequence). The V end was cut by 2 bases, the J end by 6 bases, with 11 bases between. The CDR3 loop is CASSILFQVNEQFF. Written as DNA, the CDR3 is TGTGCCAGTAGTATACTTTTCCAGGTCAATGAGCAGTTCTTC.

The chain carries TRBV6-5 and TRBJ1-4, with 7 bases matching TRBD1. The germline V gene encodes CDR1 MNHEY and CDR2 SVGAGI. V shed 5 bases, J shed 5 bases, and the junction held 8 bases outside the gene matches. This CDR3 spans 15 amino acids. CDR3 nucleotide sequence: TGTGCCAGCAGTAAACAGGGGACTGTGAATGAAAAACTGTTTTTT. Residues: CASSKQGTVNEKLFF.

This clonotype was recorded once. A junction end diverges from the germline sequence, so it may reflect a read error. The CDR3 is CAGSVLRGYNEKLFF. The CDR3 DNA follows: TGTGCCGGGAGTGTACTGAGAGGGTATAATGAAAAACTGTTTTTT. The chain combines TRBV30 with TRBJ1-4; no clear D. The CDR3 consists of 15 residues. Germline-derived CDR1 and CDR2 are GTSNPN and SVGIG (reference sequence).

Ten or more counts support this clonotype. The chain is built from TRBV4-2 and TRBJ2-1, with TRBD2 identical over 9 bases. CDR3 length: 20 amino acids. The germline V gene encodes CDR1 LGHNA and CDR2 YNFKEQ. V trimming: 4 bases; J trimming: 2 bases; junction bases outside the gene matches: 18. Here the CDR3 reads CASSLYFSGRGQSTYNEQFF. The CDR3 DNA reads TGTGCCAGCAGCCTATATTTTAGCGGGAGAGGCCAATCGACCTACAATGAGCAGTTCTTC.

V usage is TRBV11-2 and J usage is TRBJ2-5; tentatively, D is TRBD2 (5 bases). CDR1 and CDR2 from the germline V gene are SGHAT and FQNNGV. Trimming shortened V by 2 bases and J by 1 base, and 11 bases separated the two germline ends. This CDR3 comprises 15 residues. CDR3 sequence reads: CASSLNSGSQETQYF. The CDR3 DNA reads as TGTGCCAGCAGCTTAAATTCGGGGAGCCAAGAGACCCAGTACTTC. Combining the CDR3 with reference TRBV11-2 and TRBJ2-5 gives the whole variable domain EAGVAQSPRYKIIEKRQSVAFWCNPISGHATLYWYQQILGQGPKLLIQFQNNGVVDDSQLPKDRFSAERLKGVDSTLKIQPAKLEDSAVYLCASSLNSGSQETQYFGPGTRLLVL.

Note on this clonotype: Given a much more abundant clone one base away, this may be a read error. The V gene is TRBV12-3 or TRBV12-4, the J gene TRBJ2-7, with D possibly TRBD2 on 5 matching bases. The germline V and J ends were trimmed by 2 bases and 8 bases, with 13 bases remaining between them. The CDR3 spans 13 residues. This chain's CDR3 is CASSLPRGYKQYF. CDR3 coding DNA: TGTGCCAGCAGTTTACCTCGGGGTTACAAGCAGTACTTC.